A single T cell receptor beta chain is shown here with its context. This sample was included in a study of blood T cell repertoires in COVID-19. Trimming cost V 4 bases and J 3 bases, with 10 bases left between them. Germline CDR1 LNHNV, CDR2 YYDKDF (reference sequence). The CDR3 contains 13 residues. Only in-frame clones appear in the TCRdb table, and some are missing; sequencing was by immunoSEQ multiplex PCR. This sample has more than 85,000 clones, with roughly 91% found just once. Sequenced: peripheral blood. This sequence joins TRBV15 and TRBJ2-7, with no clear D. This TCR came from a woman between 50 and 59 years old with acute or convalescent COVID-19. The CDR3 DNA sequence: TGTGCCACCAGCACTATTAGCTTCTACGAGCAGTACTTC. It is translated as CATSTISFYEQYF.